This TCR beta chain is drawn from a study of blood T cell repertoires in COVID-19. Study-level background: COVID-19 samples, acute and convalescent, were from the United States, Italy and Spain. PBMCs, B-cell-depleted T cells, or T cells provided the cDNA or gDNA that made up the material.

V lost 0 bases to trimming and J lost 7 bases; unmatched junction nucleotides: 5. The CDR3 sequence is 14 residues long. Germline V lookup: CDR1 SGHRS, CDR2 YFSETQ. Per the authors' pipeline: Cell counts per sample came from amplifying reference gene primers. The table came from immunoSEQ multiplex PCR; TCRdb's copy has only in-frame clones and leaves some out. V and J calls and clone size follow that table, whereas D and trimming were derived from the DNA. The sample has over 200,000 clones; roughly 80% are singletons. The chain couples TRBV5-1 to TRBJ1-2; 8 bases agree with TRBD1. Sequenced material: peripheral blood. This receptor was taken from a woman of 80 years or more with acute or convalescent COVID-19. The CDR3: CASSLGTGSSGYTF. The CDR3 DNA follows: TGCGCCAGCAGCTTGGGGACAGGGAGTAGTGGCTACACCTTC.